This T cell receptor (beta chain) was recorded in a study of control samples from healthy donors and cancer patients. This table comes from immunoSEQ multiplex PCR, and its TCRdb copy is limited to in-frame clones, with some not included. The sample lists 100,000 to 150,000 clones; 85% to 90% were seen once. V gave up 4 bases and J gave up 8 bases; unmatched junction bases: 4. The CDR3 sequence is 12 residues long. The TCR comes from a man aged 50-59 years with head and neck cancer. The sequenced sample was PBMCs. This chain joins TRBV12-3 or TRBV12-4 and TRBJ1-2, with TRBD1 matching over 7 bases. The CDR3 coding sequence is TGTGCCAGCAGTTCGGGACAGCGAGGCTACACCTTC. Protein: CASSSGQRGYTF.